This T cell receptor beta chain originates from a study of T cell repertoires in cytomegalovirus infection. Study-wide background: Alongside well-studied HLA-B-restricted CMV epitopes, recently identified HLA-C-restricted CMV epitopes were also used. Public TCR beta signatures provided an indication of both CMV infection and a matching HLA type. Broader study findings: Using cumulative public TCR beta family frequency, the authors identified those who carried CMV together with the relevant HLA. Across the ex vivo response, the dominant clonotypes were HLA-C-restricted CMV-specific TCR beta clonotypes.

The V end lost 5 bases, the J end lost 0 bases, and 11 bases lay between the germline ends. The CDR3 loop spans 15 amino acids. Per the germline V gene, CDR1 is SGHTA and CDR2 is FQGNSA. This clonotype was seen ten or more times. The antigen remains undetermined. TCRdb redid the calling of the reads with MiXCR, one entry per CDR3 protein. This table holds 700,000 to 950,000 distinct CDR3 sequences, approximately 30% found once. The receptor comes from a human donor in good health (CMV status not recorded). Some clones in this sample may be carry-over from other donors' samples. Here the sequenced sample was cultured CD8+ T cells from PBMCs, taken from culture after CMV antigen stimulation. The genes are TRBV7-2 and TRBJ2-1; D gene unclear. CDR3 nucleotide sequence: TGTGCCAGCAGCCTTTCAGCAAGCTCCTACAATGAGCAGTTCTTC. Protein: CASSLSASSYNEQFF.